This entry features one T cell receptor beta chain sequence. The CDR3 covers 15 residues. Per germline, CDR1 SEHNR and CDR2 FQNEAQ (reference sequence). Trimming took off 3 bases at V and 0 bases at J, with 10 bases between the two ends. Here immunoSEQ multiplex PCR was the method, and the copy in TCRdb shows in-frame clones only, minus some. The sample records some 140,000 clones, 60% to 85% being singletons. The data belong to a study of blood T cell repertoires in COVID-19. The chain has TRBV7-9 and TRBJ2-3; maybe TRBD2 (6 bases). Sequencing was done on a sample of peripheral blood. The receptor was derived from an elderly man with acute or convalescent COVID-19. The CDR3 bases are TGTGCCAGCAGCTTCGGAGGGGACAGCACAGATACGCAGTATTTT. Translation gives CASSFGGDSTDTQYF.